This TCR beta chain stems from a study of cytomegalovirus exposure and HLA in healthy donors. This clone has only a few counts. The target antigen is unknown. V lost 4 bases to trimming and J lost 5 bases, with 12 bases between them. Germline CDR1 reads SNHLY; CDR2 reads FYNNEI. The CDR3 covers 14 residues. The data were produced by immunoSEQ multiplex PCR, yet TCRdb's version contains in-frame clones alone and is incomplete. The sample lists about 240,000 clones, approximately 83% occurring once. Whole-study results and caveats: It was reported that the classifier diagnosed cytomegalovirus status with high specificity and sensitivity in both the original and validation cohorts. The study labeled fewer than 200 TCR beta chains cytomegalovirus-associated.

The source material was PBMCs. The sequence derives from a woman aged 30 to 39 in good health and CMV-seropositive. The V call is TRBV2, the J call TRBJ1-5; possibly TRBD1 for D (5 bases). In nucleotides, the CDR3 is TGTGCCAGCAGTGTGGGCAGGGCGGATCAGCCCCAGCATTTT. Translated, it gives CASSVGRADQPQHF.